This is a list of T cell receptor beta chains from one sample in a study of radiation and T cells in renal cell carcinoma. Generated by immunoSEQ multiplex PCR, the TCRdb table keeps only in-frame clones and is missing some. The data contain just over 95,000 clones, more than 65% of them singletons. The source material was blood, sampled from a patient whose treatment included radiotherapy and nephrectomy. Source of these receptors: a man in his 60s with renal cell carcinoma. Each CDR3 is given with its conserved first and last residue. D genes are given only for firm matches. Size tells how often a clone was seen (once, few, many) or the class of an expanded clone, and some rows leave it out.

J: TRBJ1-1; size: few; V: TRBV27; D: .; DNA: TGTGCCAGCAGCCCCCGCCGCCTTTTGGCTGAAGCTTTCTTT; CDR3: CASSPRRLLAEAFF
J: TRBJ2-5; size: .; V: TRBV28; D: TRBD2; DNA: TGTGCCAGCAGTTTACTAGCGGGAGATCGGGAGACCCAGTACTTC; CDR3: CASSLLAGDRETQYF
J: TRBJ2-6; size: .; V: TRBV18; D: .; DNA: TGTGCCAGCTCACCAGGGGCAGGGCTTCCTGGGGCCAACGTCCTGACTTTC; CDR3: CASSPGAGLPGANVLTF
J: TRBJ2-1; size: .; V: TRBV19; D: .; DNA: TGTGCCAGTAGTACACATAGAGCTAACGACAATGAGCAGTTCTTC; CDR3: CASSTHRANDNEQFF
J: TRBJ2-7; size: .; V: TRBV19; D: .; DNA: TGTGCCAGTAGTATTCGAGCCTCCTCCTACGAGCAGTACTTC; CDR3: CASSIRASSYEQYF
J: TRBJ2-2; size: .; V: TRBV11-3; D: .; DNA: TGTGCCAGCAGCTTCGAACAGGGGGAGGGCGGGGAGCTGTTTTTT; CDR3: CASSFEQGEGGELFF
J: TRBJ1-1; size: once; V: TRBV6-4; D: .; DNA: TGTGCCAGCAGTGACTCGAAAAGAAGTCACGAAAACACTGAAGCTTTCTTT; CDR3: CASSDSKRSHENTEAFF
J: TRBJ2-5; size: .; V: TRBV25-1; D: .; DNA: TGTGCCAGCAGTGGGACAGTTCAAGAGACCCAGTACTTC; CDR3: CASSGTVQETQYF
J: TRBJ1-5; size: once; V: TRBV19; D: .; DNA: TGTGCCAGTAGTACCCTGGGGAGCGTTTATAATCAGCCCCAGCATTTT; CDR3: CASSTLGSVYNQPQHF
J: TRBJ1-2; size: once; V: TRBV14; D: .; DNA: TGTGCCAGCAGCCAAGAAAGGTGGGGTGGCTACACCTTC; CDR3: CASSQERWGGYTF
J: TRBJ2-1; size: .; V: TRBV7-2; D: .; DNA: TGTGCCAGCAGCTCCCAGACAGCGTCATATTACAATGAGCAGTTCTTC; CDR3: CASSSQTASYYNEQFF